The TCR beta chain described here comes from a study of vaccination and CD4 T cells after COVID-19. The CDR3 extends over 15 amino acids. Trimming took 2 bases from V and 2 from J; bases not matched to a gene: 3. Germline V gene lookup returns CDR1 MNHEY and CDR2 SVGEGT. Sequencing of cultured CD4+ T cell DNA used the Oncomine TCR Beta short-read assay. From cultured CD4+ T cells, genomic DNA was extracted. MiXCR, applied by TCRdb to the PCR reads, yields one record per CDR3 protein. This table has 15,000 to 20,000 distinct CDR3 sequences, approximately 71% appearing once. Regarding treatment: roughly 11-day PBMC culture with coronavirus spike peptide pools or control peptides (ViraFEST assay). A word on this clonotype: The antigen is undetermined.

V gene TRBV6-2 or TRBV6-3 combines with J gene TRBJ1-5; TRBD1 matches at 7 bases. Source material: CD4+ T cells from blood, cultured in vitro. This TCR came from a human donor who had recovered from COVID-19. DNA of the CDR3: TGTGCCAGCAGTTACGGGGACAGCCGCAATCAGCCCCAGCATTTT. Amino acids: CASSYGDSRNQPQHF.